These T cell receptor beta chains were read from a single sample in a study of blood T cells in healthy people across ages. One entry per CDR3 protein results from TCRdb running MiXCR on the 5' RACE reads. Here the sample spans 1.5 million to 2 million distinct CDR3 sequences, just under 50% being singletons. Sequencing was carried out using blood. The receptors derive from a woman in her thirties or forties in good health. Each CDR3 is given with its conserved first and last residue. The order of the fields is D gene, J gene, V gene, clone size, CDR3 DNA, CDR3 protein. A D gene is named only where the DNA matches it firmly. Clone size is given for some rows only: seen once, a few or many times, or a class if the clone is expanded.

d_gene: NA; j_gene: TRBJ1-2; v_gene: TRBV6-5; abundance: few; CDR3nt: TGTGCCAGCAGTGCCCGGGGCGGCTATGGCTACACCTTC; CDR3aa: CASSARGGYGYTF
d_gene: NA; j_gene: TRBJ2-3; v_gene: TRBV5-1; abundance: NA; CDR3nt: TGCGCCAGCAGCCCCCCCGCCCCCACAGATACGCAGTATTTT; CDR3aa: CASSPPAPTDTQYF
d_gene: TRBD1; j_gene: TRBJ2-7; v_gene: TRBV27; abundance: NA; CDR3nt: TGTGCCAGCAGTCCGAAGGGACAGGGGGCTTACGAGCAGTACTTC; CDR3aa: CASSPKGQGAYEQYF
d_gene: NA; j_gene: TRBJ2-7; v_gene: TRBV20-1; abundance: few; CDR3nt: TGCAGTGCTGTAGGTCTCAGTGTCTCGTACGAGCAGTACTTC; CDR3aa: CSAVGLSVSYEQYF
d_gene: NA; j_gene: TRBJ1-2; v_gene: TRBV25-1; abundance: NA; CDR3nt: TGTGCCAGCAGGCACGGGGCCTCGAACTATGGCTACACCTTC; CDR3aa: CASRHGASNYGYTF
d_gene: TRBD1; j_gene: TRBJ1-2; v_gene: TRBV3-1; abundance: NA; CDR3nt: TGTGCCAGCAGCCAAGATAAGACAGGGCATAACTATGGCTACACCTTC; CDR3aa: CASSQDKTGHNYGYTF
d_gene: TRBD1; j_gene: TRBJ1-2; v_gene: TRBV27; abundance: NA; CDR3nt: TGTGCCAGCAGACCCACAGGGGGTAGTGGTGGCTACACCTTC; CDR3aa: CASRPTGGSGGYTF
d_gene: TRBD1; j_gene: TRBJ2-1; v_gene: TRBV28; abundance: few; CDR3nt: TGTGCCAGCAGTTCCACCGGGACAGGGAGTACTGAGCAGTTCTTC; CDR3aa: CASSSTGTGSTEQFF
d_gene: NA; j_gene: TRBJ2-4; v_gene: TRBV7-8; abundance: few; CDR3nt: TGTGCCAGCAGCAGGAACGCCGGGCAGTTTAAAAACATTCAGTACTTC; CDR3aa: CASSRNAGQFKNIQYF
d_gene: NA; j_gene: TRBJ2-1; v_gene: TRBV28; abundance: NA; CDR3nt: TGTGCCAGCAGGGCTAGCCGCGCCTACAATGAGCAGTTCTTC; CDR3aa: CASRASRAYNEQFF
d_gene: NA; j_gene: TRBJ2-7; v_gene: TRBV7-2; abundance: few; CDR3nt: TGTGCCAGCAGCTTAGCGCAAGCCGAGGGCGCTTACGGGCAGTACTTC; CDR3aa: CASSLAQAEGAYGQYF
d_gene: NA; j_gene: TRBJ2-1; v_gene: TRBV5-5; abundance: NA; CDR3nt: TGTGCCAGCAGCTATGAGGTCAATGAGCAGTTCTTC; CDR3aa: CASSYEVNEQFF
d_gene: TRBD1; j_gene: TRBJ2-5; v_gene: TRBV5-1; abundance: NA; CDR3nt: TGCGCCAGCAGCTTTCAGGGGGCGAGCCAAGAGACCCAGTACTTC; CDR3aa: CASSFQGASQETQYF
d_gene: NA; j_gene: TRBJ2-3; v_gene: TRBV28; abundance: NA; CDR3nt: TGTGCCAGCACTCCCATCGTGGGGGATACGCAGTATTTT; CDR3aa: CASTPIVGDTQYF
d_gene: NA; j_gene: TRBJ2-1; v_gene: TRBV15; abundance: NA; CDR3nt: TGTGCCACCAGCAGAGACCAAGGGGCTGAGCAGTTCTTC; CDR3aa: CATSRDQGAEQFF
d_gene: TRBD2; j_gene: TRBJ2-5; v_gene: TRBV20-1; abundance: many; CDR3nt: TGCAGTGCTAGGGGGACTAGCCAAGAGACCCAGTACTTC; CDR3aa: CSARGTSQETQYF
d_gene: TRBD1; j_gene: TRBJ2-7; v_gene: TRBV14; abundance: NA; CDR3nt: TGTGCCTGCAGCCAAGAAAACAGGGGGTCCTACGAGCAGTACTTC; CDR3aa: CACSQENRGSYEQYF
d_gene: NA; j_gene: TRBJ2-5; v_gene: TRBV20-1; abundance: NA; CDR3nt: TGCAGTGCTACACGGACGGACGGCCAAGAGACCCAGTACTTC; CDR3aa: CSATRTDGQETQYF
d_gene: NA; j_gene: TRBJ1-1; v_gene: TRBV18; abundance: NA; CDR3nt: TGTGCCAGCTCACCACTAGGAACAGGGACGGGCACTGAAGCTTTCTTT; CDR3aa: CASSPLGTGTGTEAFF
d_gene: TRBD1; j_gene: TRBJ2-5; v_gene: TRBV5-1; abundance: few; CDR3nt: TGCGCCAGCAGCTTCGGGGACAGGAGGCAAGAGACCCAGTACTTC; CDR3aa: CASSFGDRRQETQYF
d_gene: NA; j_gene: TRBJ2-5; v_gene: TRBV5-1; abundance: NA; CDR3nt: TGCGCCAGCAGTCTGGGGAGTAGCGCAGAGACCCAGTACTTC; CDR3aa: CASSLGSSAETQYF
d_gene: NA; j_gene: TRBJ2-5; v_gene: TRBV3-1; abundance: NA; CDR3nt: TGTGCCAGCAGCCAATTCGGACGCTGGCATGAGACCCAGTACTTC; CDR3aa: CASSQFGRWHETQYF
d_gene: NA; j_gene: TRBJ2-3; v_gene: TRBV29-1; abundance: once; CDR3nt: TGCAGCGTTGGTGGGGCCATGGAGGGTCCGGATACGCAGTATTTT; CDR3aa: CSVGGAMEGPDTQYF
d_gene: TRBD2; j_gene: TRBJ2-1; v_gene: TRBV29-1; abundance: few; CDR3nt: TGCAGCGTTACCGCGGGGGGTCTAAATGAGCAGTTCTTC; CDR3aa: CSVTAGGLNEQFF
d_gene: NA; j_gene: TRBJ2-7; v_gene: TRBV2; abundance: NA; CDR3nt: TGTGCCAGCAGTGAAGCGTATCTCTACGAGCAGTACTTC; CDR3aa: CASSEAYLYEQYF
d_gene: NA; j_gene: TRBJ2-1; v_gene: TRBV29-1; abundance: NA; CDR3nt: TGCAGCGTTGTATTCGGGCGGGGACGTAATGAGCAGTTCTTC; CDR3aa: CSVVFGRGRNEQFF